The rows below give T cell receptor beta chains drawn from one sample of a study of T cell responses to AZD1222 COVID-19 vaccine. Sequencing used immunoSEQ multiplex PCR; TCRdb keeps in-frame clones, though not all of them. This table has 150,000 to 200,000 clones, approximately 92% appearing once. The sequenced sample was peripheral blood, obtained 28 days after the second dose of the MenACWY control vaccine. These TCRs come from an adult who received the MenACWY meningococcal vaccine as a control. Each CDR3 is given with its conserved first and last residue. The D gene is left open where the match is weak. Size tells how often a clone was seen (once, few, many) or the class of an expanded clone, and some rows leave it out.

TRBD2 | NA | TRBJ2-1 | TRBV10-2 | TGCGCCAGCAGAGCTAGCGGGGGGACCAACAATGAGCAGTTCTTC | CASRASGGTNNEQFF
TRBD1 | NA | TRBJ1-4 | TRBV5-1 | TGCGCCAGCCGACAGGGGAACGAAAAACTGTTTTTT | CASRQGNEKLFF
NA | NA | TRBJ1-1 | TRBV19 | TGTGCCAGTAGTATAGGCAGGACTGAAGCTTTCTTT | CASSIGRTEAFF
NA | NA | TRBJ1-5 | TRBV20-1 | TGCAGTGCTAGTCGTCCCCTGGGGATGAATCAGCCCCAGCATTTT | CSASRPLGMNQPQHF
NA | NA | TRBJ1-4 | TRBV12-3/TRBV12-4 | TGTGCCAGCAGTCTGGTGAATAATGAAAAACTGTTTTTT | CASSLVNNEKLFF
NA | NA | TRBJ2-5 | TRBV7-2 | TGTGCCAGCAGCTTAGTTGGTGGGACGGGAGAGACCCAGTACTTC | CASSLVGGTGETQYF
NA | NA | TRBJ2-2 | TRBV30 | TGTGCCTGGAGTGTTGTACCCCTGGGCACCGGGGAGCTGTTTTTT | CAWSVVPLGTGELFF
NA | NA | TRBJ1-6 | TRBV6-5 | TGTGCCAGCAGTCCTGGAGGGATGTTTGGTTCACCCCTCCACTTT | CASSPGGMFGSPLHF
TRBD2 | NA | TRBJ2-1 | TRBV28 | TGTGCCAGCCTAGCGGGGGGCGCCCGCTCCTACAATGAGCAGTTCTTC | CASLAGGARSYNEQFF
NA | few | TRBJ1-1 | TRBV7-2 | TGTGCCAGCAGCCCAGGTCGGGCAGGGCTGGTGAACACTGAAGCTTTCTTT | CASSPGRAGLVNTEAFF
NA | NA | TRBJ1-3 | TRBV3-1/TRBV3-2 | TGTGCCAGCACCCAGGGGCTTCGTGGAAACACCATATATTTT | CASTQGLRGNTIYF
TRBD1 | NA | TRBJ1-1 | TRBV11-2 | TGTGCCAGCAGCGAGGGGGCCCACAGGGAGAACACTGAAGCTTTCTTT | CASSEGAHRENTEAFF
NA | NA | TRBJ1-1 | TRBV27 | TGTGCCAGCAGTTTAAATGGGTGGGTGGCTGAAGCTTTCTTT | CASSLNGWVAEAFF
NA | NA | TRBJ2-7 | TRBV28 | TGTGCCAGCAGTTTAAACTACCCCTACGAGCAGTACTTC | CASSLNYPYEQYF
NA | NA | TRBJ2-3 | TRBV9 | TGTGCCAGCAGCGCCTCAGTAGTCACAGATACGCAGTATTTT | CASSASVVTDTQYF
TRBD1 | NA | TRBJ1-3 | TRBV5-1 | TGCGCCAGCAGCTCGGGACAGGAGTCTGGAAACACCATATATTTT | CASSSGQESGNTIYF
TRBD2 | NA | TRBJ2-3 | TRBV27 | TGTGCCAGCAGCCCCGTTTCTAGCCCTTTAGCGGGATATTTT | CASSPVSSPLAGYF
NA | NA | TRBJ1-1 | TRBV3-1/TRBV3-2 | TGTGCCAGCAGCCAAGCTTGGAAGGGGAACACTGAAGCTTTCTTT | CASSQAWKGNTEAFF
NA | NA | TRBJ1-4 | TRBV21-1 | TGTGCCAGCAGCGGGACAGTTAGAAAACTGTTTTTT | CASSGTVRKLFF
TRBD1 | NA | TRBJ2-7 | TRBV4-1 | TGCGCCAGCAGCCAAGTGGGACAGGGGAGCTACGAGCAGTACTTC | CASSQVGQGSYEQYF
NA | NA | TRBJ2-6 | TRBV2 | TGTGCCAGCAAATTCGGGGACTCTGGGGCCAACGTCCTGACTTTC | CASKFGDSGANVLTF
NA | few | TRBJ1-2 | TRBV19 | TGTGCCAGTAGTTTCGATGGCGGCTACACCTTC | CASSFDGGYTF
NA | NA | TRBJ1-4 | TRBV5-1 | TGCGCCAGCAGCTTGGGACGGGGGCGGAATGAAAAACTGTTTTTT | CASSLGRGRNEKLFF
TRBD1 | NA | TRBJ1-3 | TRBV5-1 | TGCGCCAGCAGCTCTGGGACAGGGAACTCTGGAAACACCATATATTTT | CASSSGTGNSGNTIYF
NA | NA | TRBJ1-1 | TRBV19 | TGTGCCAGTAGATACCCCGGGGAAATGAACACTGAAGCTTTCTTT | CASRYPGEMNTEAFF
TRBD1 | once | TRBJ1-1 | TRBV3-1/TRBV3-2 | TGTGCCAGCAGCCGAGGGGGCGCTGAAGCTTTCTTT | CASSRGGAEAFF
NA | NA | TRBJ2-3 | TRBV7-9 | TGTGCCAGCAGCTTATATACTAGCACAGATACGCAGTATTTT | CASSLYTSTDTQYF
NA | NA | TRBJ1-2 | TRBV5-4 | TGTGCCAGCAGCTCTGGGGTCGGCAGCACCTATGGCTACACCTTC | CASSSGVGSTYGYTF
TRBD1 | NA | TRBJ1-4 | TRBV5-1 | TGCGCCAGCAGCCTCACAGGGGGCAATGAAAAACTGTTTTTT | CASSLTGGNEKLFF
NA | NA | TRBJ2-7 | TRBV6-5 | TGTGCCAGCAGGCTTACCTACGAGCAGTACTTC | CASRLTYEQYF
NA | NA | TRBJ2-5 | TRBV3-1/TRBV3-2 | TGTGCCAGCAGCCCGGGACGGAAGACCCAGTACTTC | CASSPGRKTQYF
NA | NA | TRBJ2-7 | TRBV5-1 | TGCGCCAGCAGACGAGCCGGGGTCCCTTCTCACGAGCAGTACTTC | CASRRAGVPSHEQYF
NA | NA | TRBJ1-6 | TRBV11-2 | TGTGCCAGCAGCTTAGATAGGCATTCACCCCTCCACTTT | CASSLDRHSPLHF
NA | NA | TRBJ1-5 | TRBV19 | TGTGCCAGTAGTACACAACGGGGTCAAGCTCAGCCCCAGCATTTT | CASSTQRGQAQPQHF
NA | NA | TRBJ2-1 | TRBV3-1/TRBV3-2 | TGTGCCAGCAGCCAAGGACTAGGATCGGGTCTCAATGAGCAGTTCTTC | CASSQGLGSGLNEQFF
NA | NA | TRBJ1-1 | TRBV3-1/TRBV3-2 | TGTGCCAGCAGCCAGGGGACGGTTGTCAACACTGAAGCTTTCTTT | CASSQGTVVNTEAFF
NA | NA | TRBJ1-6 | TRBV5-1 | TGCGCCAGCAGCCCAGGATCTGGGGATACCTATAATTCACCCCTCCACTTT | CASSPGSGDTYNSPLHF
NA | NA | TRBJ1-2 | TRBV7-2 | TGTGCCAGCAGCTTAGTGGGCTATGGCTACACCTTC | CASSLVGYGYTF
TRBD1 | NA | TRBJ1-1 | TRBV7-6 | TGTGCCAGCAGTCGACAGGGGGGCCCCCTTGGGAACACTGAAGCTTTCTTT | CASSRQGGPLGNTEAFF
NA | once | TRBJ1-2 | TRBV10-2 | TGCGCCAGCAGGGGGGGTGTGCTGAACTATGGCTACACCTTC | CASRGGVLNYGYTF
NA | NA | TRBJ2-1 | TRBV18 | TGTGCCAGCTCATCGGGGCAGGGCCAATACAATGAGCAGTTCTTC | CASSSGQGQYNEQFF
TRBD1 | NA | TRBJ2-3 | TRBV5-1 | TGCGCCAGCAGCCAGACAGGGGCGAGCACAGATACGCAGTATTTT | CASSQTGASTDTQYF
NA | NA | TRBJ2-3 | TRBV5-5 | TGTGCCAGCAGCTCCCGTGGTGGGGGGGCCGGAGATACGCAGTATTTT | CASSSRGGGAGDTQYF
NA | NA | TRBJ2-5 | TRBV5-1 | TGCGCCAGCAGCTTGTATGGCCAAGAGACCCAGTACTTC | CASSLYGQETQYF
NA | NA | TRBJ2-3 | TRBV27 | TGTGCCAGCAGAACTAGCACAGATACGCAGTATTTT | CASRTSTDTQYF
NA | NA | TRBJ1-2 | TRBV6-5 | TGTGCCAGCAGTTCGACTACGGGGTCATATGGCTACACCTTC | CASSSTTGSYGYTF
TRBD1 | NA | TRBJ1-5 | TRBV5-1 | TGCGCCAGCAGCAAAACCCCGGGACAGAATCAGCCCCAGCATTTT | CASSKTPGQNQPQHF
TRBD1 | NA | TRBJ1-6 | TRBV27 | TGTGCCAGCAGTAAGGGACAGGGGTTCTCGTCTAAGCCACCCCTCCACTTT | CASSKGQGFSSKPPLHF
TRBD1 | NA | TRBJ2-1 | TRBV29-1 | TGCAGCGTCCACAGGACAGGTACCAATGAGCAGTTCTTC | CSVHRTGTNEQFF
TRBD1 | NA | TRBJ1-2 | TRBV24-1 | TGTGCCACCAGTGATCGGGGACAGAACTATGGCTACACCTTC | CATSDRGQNYGYTF
NA | NA | TRBJ1-5 | TRBV7-2 | TGTGCCAGCAGCTTAGTGGGCCGAATGGCCAATCAGCCCCAGCATTTT | CASSLVGRMANQPQHF
NA | NA | TRBJ2-1 | TRBV7-2 | TGTGCCAGCAGCCTAGGGGGGTCGCTAACCGGGAGAATCCACAATGAGCAGTTCTTC | CASSLGGSLTGRIHNEQFF
NA | NA | TRBJ2-6 | TRBV12-1 | TGTGCCAGCAGCTTTGTTGGGACAGGAGGCTCTGGGGCCAACGTCCTGACTTTC | CASSFVGTGGSGANVLTF
NA | once | TRBJ1-2 | TRBV27 | TGTGCCAGCAGGCAATTGGAGCCCAACTATGGCTACACCTTC | CASRQLEPNYGYTF